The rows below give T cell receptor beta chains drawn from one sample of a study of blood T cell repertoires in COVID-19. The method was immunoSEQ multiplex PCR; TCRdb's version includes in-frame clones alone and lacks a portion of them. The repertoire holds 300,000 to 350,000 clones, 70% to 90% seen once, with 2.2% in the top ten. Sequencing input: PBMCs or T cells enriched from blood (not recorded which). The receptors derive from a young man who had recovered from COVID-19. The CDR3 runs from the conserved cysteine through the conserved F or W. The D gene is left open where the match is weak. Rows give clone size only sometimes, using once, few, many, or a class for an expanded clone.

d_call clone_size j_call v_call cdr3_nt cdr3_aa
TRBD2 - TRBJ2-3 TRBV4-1 TGCGCCAGCAGCCAAGGGACTAGCGGGGGGCTCCGAGGAGATACGCAGTATTTT CASSQGTSGGLRGDTQYF
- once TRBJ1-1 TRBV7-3 TGTGCCAGCAGCGCCGACAGGAGGAGGGAAGCTTTCTTT CASSADRRREAFF
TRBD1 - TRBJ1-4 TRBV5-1 TGCGCCAGCACCTCGGCGGGACAGGGCCCCGAAAAACTGTTTTTT CASTSAGQGPEKLFF
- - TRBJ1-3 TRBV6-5 TGTGCCAGCAGTCCAGGGGCGACCTCTGGAAACACCATATATTTT CASSPGATSGNTIYF
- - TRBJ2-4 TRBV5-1 TGCGCCAGCAGCTTGGCCGGGTGGGCCAGGGCTCAGTACTTC CASSLAGWARAQYF
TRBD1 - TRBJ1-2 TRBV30 TGTGCCTGGAGTTTAAAACTGACAGGGGACTATGGCTACACCTTC CAWSLKLTGDYGYTF
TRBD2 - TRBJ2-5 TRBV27 TGTGCCAGCGGCGAGGGAGGCGGGGGGGCCCGGGAGACCCAGTACTTC CASGEGGGGARETQYF
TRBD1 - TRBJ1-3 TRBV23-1 TGCGCCAGCCCCGAAGGAGGGACAGGGGTCCTTTTATCTGGAAACACCATATATTTT CASPEGGTGVLLSGNTIYF
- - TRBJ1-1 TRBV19 TGTGCCAGTAGTAAGAGAGACACTGAAGCTTTCTTT CASSKRDTEAFF
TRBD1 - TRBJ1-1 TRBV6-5 TGTGCCAGCTCCGGAAGTTACAGGGGTGACACTGAAGCTTTCTTT CASSGSYRGDTEAFF
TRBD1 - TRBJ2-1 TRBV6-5 TGTGCCAGCAGAAGACAGGGAACTAAATACAATGAGCAGTTCTTC CASRRQGTKYNEQFF
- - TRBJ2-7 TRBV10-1 TGCGCCAGCTCCGAGGGACTGAACTACGAGCAGTACTTC CASSEGLNYEQYF
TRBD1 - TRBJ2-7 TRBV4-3 TGCGCCAGCAGCCAAAACAGGGGGCGCTACGAGCAGTACTTC CASSQNRGRYEQYF
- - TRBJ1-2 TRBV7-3 TGTGCCAGCAGCTTAGGCAGAGGCTATGGCTACACCTTC CASSLGRGYGYTF
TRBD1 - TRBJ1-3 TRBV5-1 TGCGCCAGCAGCTGGACAGGTTATGGAAACACCATATATTTT CASSWTGYGNTIYF
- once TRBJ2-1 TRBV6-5 TGTGCCAGCAGGGAGGCCCCCTACAATGAGCAGTTCTTC CASREAPYNEQFF
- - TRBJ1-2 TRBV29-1 TGCAGCGTTGACGCCGGGGGGACTTTGGGCTACACCTTC CSVDAGGTLGYTF
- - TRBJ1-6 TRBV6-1 TGTGCCAGCAATAACCGGGCGGGGGAAGGGTCACCCCTCCACTTT CASNNRAGEGSPLHF
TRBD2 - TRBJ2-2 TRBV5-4 TGTGCCAGCAGCTTGGGGACTAGCGCCACCGGGGAGCTGTTTTTT CASSLGTSATGELFF
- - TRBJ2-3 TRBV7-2 TGTGCCAGCAGCTTAGATTCGGGTACGCAGTATTTT CASSLDSGTQYF
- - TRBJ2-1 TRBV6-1 TGTGCCAGCAGTGAAGGGCTAGTTTCCTACAATGAGCAGTTCTTC CASSEGLVSYNEQFF
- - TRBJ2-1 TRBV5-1 TGCGCCAGCAGCTTGGACAGTCTCTTTAATGAGCAGTTCTTC CASSLDSLFNEQFF
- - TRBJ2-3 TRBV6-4 TGTGCCAGCAGTGATCGGGGTTCCACAGATACGCAGTATTTT CASSDRGSTDTQYF
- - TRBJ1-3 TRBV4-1 TGCGCCAGCAGCCAATTTCGAAAAAGGGACTTTTCCTCTGGAAACACCATATATTTT CASSQFRKRDFSSGNTIYF
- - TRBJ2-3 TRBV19 TGTGCCAGTAGTAACACTCCAGGGGGGGATACGCAGTATTTT CASSNTPGGDTQYF
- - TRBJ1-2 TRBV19 TGTGCCACCACGGCGGCGGTCTATGGCTACACCTTC CATTAAVYGYTF
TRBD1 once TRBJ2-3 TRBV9 TGTGCCAGCAGCGCCAGGGACAGGGGTAGCACAGATACGCAGTATTTT CASSARDRGSTDTQYF
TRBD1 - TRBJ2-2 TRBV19 TGTGCCAGTAGTATCAGGGGGCAAGGCACCGGGGAGCTGTTTTTT CASSIRGQGTGELFF
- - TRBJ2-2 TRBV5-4 TGTGCCAGCAGCCCGGACCGGGGGAGTGTAACCGGGGAGCTGTTTTTT CASSPDRGSVTGELFF
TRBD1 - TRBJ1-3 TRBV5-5 TGTGCCAGCAGCTCCTCAGGGGGCACCATATATTTT CASSSSGGTIYF
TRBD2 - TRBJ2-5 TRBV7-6 TGTGCCAGCAGCTTGGGACTAGCGGGGGGGCAAGAGACCCAGTACTTC CASSLGLAGGQETQYF
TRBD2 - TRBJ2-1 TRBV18 TGTGCCAGCTCACGCGGCGGACTAGTTGCTGAGCAGTTCTTC CASSRGGLVAEQFF
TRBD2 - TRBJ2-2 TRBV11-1 TGTGCCAGCAGCCGACTAGCGGGGGGGACCGGGGAGCTGTTTTTT CASSRLAGGTGELFF
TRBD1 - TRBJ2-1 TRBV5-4 TGTGCCAGCATCCCGGACAGGGTTACAAATGAGCAGTTCTTC CASIPDRVTNEQFF
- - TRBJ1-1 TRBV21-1 TGTGCCAGCAGCAAATTCGGAGCGAACACTGAAGCTTTCTTT CASSKFGANTEAFF
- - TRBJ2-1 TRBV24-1 TGTGCCACCAGCTCGGTGGGGGGTGGTGAGCAGTTCTTC CATSSVGGGEQFF
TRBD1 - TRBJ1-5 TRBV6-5 TGTGCCAGCAGTTACTCGAGGGGGCGTCAGCCCCAGCATTTT CASSYSRGRQPQHF
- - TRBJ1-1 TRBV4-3 TGCGCCAGCAGCCAAGTACCGAGCACTGAAGCTTTCTTT CASSQVPSTEAFF
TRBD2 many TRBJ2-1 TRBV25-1 TGTGCCAGCAGTGGGGAAGCGGGGGGGAAAAATGAGCAGTTCTTC CASSGEAGGKNEQFF
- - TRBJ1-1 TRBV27 TGTGCCAGCAGTCCCTCGCCGACCCCCAGGACAGCGAACACTGAAGCTTTCTTT CASSPSPTPRTANTEAFF
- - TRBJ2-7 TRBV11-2 TGTGCCAGCAGAGACCCGGGGGGCAGGAACTCCTACGAGCAGTACTTC CASRDPGGRNSYEQYF
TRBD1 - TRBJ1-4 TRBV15 TGTGCCACCAGCAGAGAAGGGGCAGGGGGTGTGATAAGGAAACTGTTTTTT CATSREGAGGVIRKLFF
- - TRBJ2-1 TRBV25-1 TGTGCCAGCAGCCTAGGGGGCAATGAGCAGTTCTTC CASSLGGNEQFF
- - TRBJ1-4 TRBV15 TGTGCCACCAGCAGAGATCTCGGGGGAAATGGTGAAAAACTGTTTTTT CATSRDLGGNGEKLFF
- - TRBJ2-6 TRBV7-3 TGTGCCAGCAGCTCAGGTCTAGCAGGCGGCTCTGGGGCCAACGTCCTGACTTTC CASSSGLAGGSGANVLTF
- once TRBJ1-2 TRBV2 TGTGCCAGCAGTGCGTCGGGCTATGGCTACACCTTC CASSASGYGYTF
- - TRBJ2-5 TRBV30 TGTGCCTGGAGTTGGAGTAACCAAGAGACCCAGTACTTC CAWSWSNQETQYF
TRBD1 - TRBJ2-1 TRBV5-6 TGTGCCAGCAGCTTTCCGACAGGGATCAATGAGCAGTTCTTC CASSFPTGINEQFF
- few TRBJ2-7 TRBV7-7 TGTGCTAGCAGCTTATCATCCGCGTCCTACGAGCAGTACTTC CASSLSSASYEQYF
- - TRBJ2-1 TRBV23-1 TGCGCCAGCAGTCAATCGAAAAGGGGGAGCTCCTACAATGAGCAGTTCTTC CASSQSKRGSSYNEQFF
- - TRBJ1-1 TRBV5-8 TGTGCCAGCAGCTTGGAAACAGAGTGGATGGCAGCTTTCTTT CASSLETEWMAAFF
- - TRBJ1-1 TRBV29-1 TGCAGCGTTGTAGGGGCAGGGCACACTGAAGCTTTCTTT CSVVGAGHTEAFF
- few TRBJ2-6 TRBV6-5 TGTGCCAGCAGTTACCAGTTAGCCGGGGCCAACGTCCTGACTTTC CASSYQLAGANVLTF
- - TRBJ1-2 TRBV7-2 TGTGCCAGCAGCTTAGTCGACAGCAGAGGCTACACCTTC CASSLVDSRGYTF
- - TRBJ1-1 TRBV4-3 TGCGCCAGCAGCCAAGCCGGGACAAACCTTTTGAACACTGAAGCTTTCTTT CASSQAGTNLLNTEAFF
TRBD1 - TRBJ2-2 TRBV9 TGTGCCAGCAGCGTAGCTAGGGGGCCAGGCACCGGGGAGCTGTTTTTT CASSVARGPGTGELFF
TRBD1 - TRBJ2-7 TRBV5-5 TGTGCCAGCAGCAGGGGACAGGGGACTTCCTACGAGCAGTACTTC CASSRGQGTSYEQYF
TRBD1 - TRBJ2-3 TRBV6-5 TGTGCCAGCAGAAGGACAGGGGTTCTCGGAGATACGCAGTATTTT CASRRTGVLGDTQYF
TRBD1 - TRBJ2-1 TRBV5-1 TGCGCCAGCAGCCCAGGGGGACCCCCATCCTACAATGAGCAGTTCTTC CASSPGGPPSYNEQFF
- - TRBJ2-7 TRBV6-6 TGTGCCAGCAGTTACTCGGGCCTCTACGAGCAGTACTTC CASSYSGLYEQYF